A single T cell receptor beta chain is shown here with its context. This specimen includes other DNA sequences encoding the same CDR3. Per the study methods: The assay estimated nucleated cells by amplifying reference gene primers. Clones were sequenced by immunoSEQ multiplex PCR, and TCRdb holds only the in-frame ones, with some missing. From that table come the V and J calls and clone size; the DNA was used to work out D and trimming. The sample records about 190,000 clones, roughly 89% being singletons. The data were obtained in a study of blood T cell repertoires in COVID-19. On the study more broadly: Collection of acute and convalescent COVID-19 samples took place in the United States, Italy and Spain. T cells, B-cell-depleted T cells, or PBMCs supplied cDNA or gDNA.

The CDR3 sequence is 15 residues long. V shed 3 bases and J 0 bases; nucleotides not matched to a gene: 1. Germline assignment: CDR1 MDHEN and CDR2 SYDVKM. The origin of this receptor is a man over 45 with acute or convalescent COVID-19. Specimen: peripheral blood. J is TRBJ2-3 and V is TRBV28; 9 bases are shared with TRBD2. This chain's CDR3 is CASSFLAGSTDTQYF. CDR3 nucleotides: TGTGCCAGCAGTTTTCTAGCGGGAAGCACAGATACGCAGTATTTT.